A single sample is the source of the 31 T cell receptor beta chains below, sequenced in a study of blood T cell repertoires in COVID-19. The assay was immunoSEQ multiplex PCR, and TCRdb's table has in-frame clones only and misses some. The repertoire has some 45,000 clones, 80% to 90% of them found once; the top ten carry 9.2%. The sample was peripheral blood. These receptors all come from a human donor in a cohort sampled during active COVID-19.

The chain couples TRBV13 to TRBJ1-5, with D uncertain. Germline-derived CDR1 and CDR2 are PRHDT and FYEKMQ (reference sequence). With 5 bases removed from V and 4 bases from J, the gap between germline ends came to 12 bases. The CDR3 covers 14 residues. The CDR3 sequence: CASSPRTGNQPQHF. CDR3 bases: TGTGCCAGCAGCCCGAGAACCGGGAATCAGCCCCAGCATTTT. Full variable domain (rest looked up from reference TRBV13 and TRBJ1-5): AAGVIQSPRHLIKEKRETATLKCYPIPRHDTVYWYQQGPGQDPQFLISFYEKMQSDKGSIPDRFSAQQFSDYHSELNMSSLELGDSALYFCASSPRTGNQPQHFGDGTRLSIL.

The chain couples TRBV5-1 to TRBJ1-3; TRBD1 might be the D (6 bases). Trimming left V 4 bases short and J 0 bases short, with 14 bases between. Germline-derived CDR1 and CDR2 are SGHRS and YFSETQ. CDR3 length equals 16 residues. In DNA, the CDR3 is TGCGCCAGCAGCCCCGGACAGCCGAACTCTGGAAACACCATATATTTT. Its protein product is CASSPGQPNSGNTIYF.

V usage is TRBV3-1 (or the pseudogene TRBV3-2) and J usage is TRBJ1-1; 10 bases align to TRBD1. Germline V gene data show CDR1 as LGHDT and CDR2 as YNNKEL (reference sequence). J lost 4 bases, V lost 6 bases, and 8 bases had no gene match. The CDR3 has 15 residues. CDR3 coding DNA: TGTGCCAGCAGAAGACAGGGGGCTCTGGGCACTGAAGCTTTCTTT. Its translation is CASRRQGALGTEAFF.

This rearrangement joins TRBV5-1 to TRBJ1-1, with 10 bases that match TRBD1. The CDR3 runs 15 residues. Trimming took 1 base from V and 5 from J; bases not matched to a gene: 5. CDR1 SGHRS and CDR2 YFSETQ come from the germline V gene. The CDR3 region is CASSLPGTGVTEAFF. For the CDR3, the DNA is TGCGCCAGCAGCTTGCCGGGGACAGGGGTTACTGAAGCTTTCTTT.

The J gene is TRBJ2-7, the V gene TRBV4-1, with TRBD2 matching 8 bases. The CDR3 loop spans 15 amino acids. Trimming removed 8 bases from V and 6 bases from J; junction bases left unmatched: 15. Germline V CDR1 and CDR2: MGHRA, YSYEKL. CDR3 in DNA: TGCGCCAGCTCCCCCGGGGGGGGAAAGGTGATCGAGCAGTACTTC. Its translation: CASSPGGGKVIEQYF.

This rearrangement joins TRBV29-1 to TRBJ1-4, with D possibly matching TRBD1 (6 bases). The V and J ends lost 6 bases and 8 bases respectively, with 13 bases between them. Germline V gives CDR1 SQVTM, CDR2 ANQGSEA. The CDR3 is made up of 12 amino acids. The CDR3 protein is CSVRGAGEKLFF. CDR3 nucleotides: TGCAGCGTACGGGGGGCGGGAGAAAAACTGTTTTTT. Full variable domain (outside the CDR3, taken from reference TRBV29-1 and TRBJ1-4): SAVISQKPSRDICQRGTSLTIQCQVDSQVTMMFWYRQQPGQSLTLIATANQGSEATYESGFVIDKFPISRPNLTFSTLTVSNMSPEDSSIYLCSVRGAGEKLFFGSGTQLSVL.

By share, this clone counts as medium-sized. The chain uses TRBV6-1 and TRBJ2-1; tentatively, D is TRBD2 (5 bases). V was shortened by 1 base and J by 9 bases, with 13 bases between the two germline ends. Germline values: CDR1 MNHNS, CDR2 SASEGT. This CDR3 is 14 amino acids long. In DNA form, the CDR3 reads TGTGCCAGCAGTGAAGGATACGGGATGGGTGAGCAGTTCTTC. Protein: CASSEGYGMGEQFF.

This clone was seen only once. The chain uses TRBV5-1 and TRBJ2-1; 8 positions agree with TRBD1. Per the germline V gene, CDR1 is SGHRS and CDR2 is YFSETQ. This CDR3 has 16 amino acids. V gave up 5 bases and J gave up 0 bases; unmatched junction bases: 7. CDR3 in amino acids: CASSVDRASSYNEQFF. In DNA form, the CDR3 reads TGCGCCAGCAGTGTGGACAGGGCCAGCTCCTACAATGAGCAGTTCTTC.

J is TRBJ2-7 and V is TRBV5-6, with 10 bases matching TRBD1. In germline, CDR1 is SGHDT, CDR2 YYEEEE. The J segment lost 3 bases and the V segment lost 4 bases, leaving 4 bases of the junction unmatched. CDR3 length: 14 residues. DNA for the CDR3: TGTGCCAGCAGCCGACGGACAGGGGGCTACGAGCAGTACTTC. Translating it yields CASSRRTGGYEQYF.

The J gene is TRBJ2-1, the V gene TRBV4-2; D not resolved. With 4 bases removed from V and 7 bases from J, the gap between germline ends came to 8 bases. The CDR3 spans 12 residues. In germline, CDR1 is LGHNA, CDR2 YNFKEQ. The DNA of the CDR3 is TGTGCCAGCAGCCGGCCGGGTAATGAGCAGTTCTTC. It translates to CASSRPGNEQFF.

This clone has just a few counts. The chain joins TRBV2 to TRBJ1-1, with 9 positions matching TRBD1. The germline V gene has CDR1 SNHLY and CDR2 FYNNEI. J was trimmed by 2 bases and V by 3 bases; bases with no gene match: 10. The CDR3 runs 17 residues. The CDR3 protein is CASSDDSGTGINTEAFF. CDR3 bases: TGTGCCAGCAGTGATGATTCGGGGACAGGGATAAACACTGAAGCTTTCTTT.

This clone was counted only a few times. This sequence joins TRBV2 and TRBJ1-5, with 7 bases aligning to TRBD1. The CDR3 runs to 13 residues. CDR1 is SNHLY and CDR2 is FYNNEI in the germline V gene. Trimming cost V 6 bases and J 7 bases; bases outside gene matches: 6. CDR3 DNA: TGTGCCAGCAGAACAGGGGCGGGACAGCCCCAGCATTTT. It is translated as CASRTGAGQPQHF.

The chain joins TRBV19 to TRBJ2-7, with a possible D match to TRBD2 (6 bases). The germline V gene encodes CDR1 LNHDA and CDR2 SQIVND (reference sequence). The CDR3 length is 15 residues. Trimming removed 1 base at V and 4 bases at J, with 14 bases between. This CDR3 is CASSIGGSGGYEQYF. The CDR3 nucleotides are TGTGCCAGTAGTATAGGTGGTAGCGGAGGATACGAGCAGTACTTC.

This clone occurred a few times. The J gene is TRBJ1-1, the V gene TRBV11-2; D gene ambiguous. CDR3 length: 11 amino acids. The germline CDR1 and CDR2 sequences are SGHAT and FQNNGV. V shed 7 bases and J shed 6 bases, with 9 bases lying between them. The chain's CDR3 is CASTRVAEAFF. The CDR3 coding sequence is TGTGCCAGCACCCGTGTTGCTGAAGCTTTCTTT.

The chain uses TRBV5-6 and TRBJ1-5; D gene unclear. The CDR3 is 15 amino acids. The germline V gene has CDR1 SGHDT and CDR2 YYEEEE. Trimming cost V 4 bases and J 2 bases, with 13 bases left between them. The CDR3 sequence: CASSLFYGGNQPQHF. CDR3 sequence (DNA): TGTGCCAGCAGCCTATTCTACGGGGGCAATCAGCCCCAGCATTTT.

On this clone: At the DNA level, this CDR3 is encoded by other sequences in the same sample as well. V usage is TRBV7-6 and J usage is TRBJ2-3; D is perhaps TRBD2 (6 bases). The CDR3 runs to 13 residues. From germline, CDR1 is SGHVS and CDR2 FNYEAQ. Trimming removed 4 bases at V and 5 bases at J, with 10 bases between. The CDR3 loop is CASSSTRGDTQYF. CDR3 DNA sequence: TGTGCCAGCAGCTCGACTAGAGGAGATACGCAGTATTTT.

This chain connects TRBV12-3 or TRBV12-4 to TRBJ1-1; 7 nucleotides line up with TRBD1. The ends lost 0 bases at V and 14 bases at J; junction bases unmatched: 9. CDR3 length: 13 residues. CDR3 residues: CASSLALSGGRFF. In DNA, the CDR3 is TGTGCCAGCAGTTTAGCGCTCTCAGGGGGTAGGTTCTTT.

This clone was observed a handful of times. This sequence joins TRBV3-1 (or the pseudogene TRBV3-2) and TRBJ2-7, with D possibly being TRBD2 (5 bases). The CDR3 sequence is 14 residues long. The ends were cut back, 4 bases at V and 2 bases at J, with 12 bases in the middle. The germline V gene encodes CDR1 LGHDT and CDR2 YNNKEL (reference sequence). This chain's CDR3 is CASSPGLGAYEQYF. The CDR3 DNA reads as TGTGCCAGCAGCCCCGGACTGGGAGCCTACGAGCAGTACTTC.

Written as DNA, the CDR3 is TGCGCCAGCAGCCACGCGGAGTCGGCGGGCCAATACACAGATACGCAGTATTTT. This encodes CASSHAESAGQYTDTQYF. The chain uses TRBV4-1 and TRBJ2-3; maybe TRBD2 (5 bases). The CDR3 extends over 18 amino acids. V was trimmed by 3 bases and J by 2 bases, leaving 21 bases between them. CDR1 is MGHRA and CDR2 is YSYEKL in the germline V gene.

The chain employs TRBV24-1 and TRBJ2-7; 8 positions match TRBD1. The CDR3 covers 15 residues. Losses at the gene ends were 0 bases for V and 6 bases for J; bases not matched to a gene: 6. Germline lookup yields CDR1 KGHDR and CDR2 SFDVKD. The CDR3 sequence: CATSDLDRGLLEQYF. The CDR3 nucleotides are TGTGCCACCAGTGATTTGGACAGGGGTCTACTCGAGCAGTACTTC.

The chain recombines TRBV10-1 with TRBJ1-2, with 9 bases lining up with TRBD1. The CDR3 loop spans 17 amino acids. In germline, CDR1 is WNHNN, CDR2 SYGVQD (reference sequence). After removal of 5 bases from V and 0 bases from J, the junction contained 10 bases not matched to a gene. The CDR3 is CASSPSGQGFSNYGYTF. DNA for the CDR3: TGCGCCAGCAGTCCCTCGGGACAGGGCTTTTCTAACTATGGCTACACCTTC.

This clone has a single count. J is TRBJ2-7 and V is TRBV4-2; D gene unclear. CDR1 LGHNA and CDR2 YNFKEQ come from the germline V gene. With 4 bases removed from V and 3 bases from J, the gap between germline ends came to 10 bases. The length of the CDR3 is 13 residues. CDR3 amino acids: CASSPAGNYEQYF. The CDR3 nucleotides read TGTGCCAGCAGCCCGGCAGGAAACTACGAGCAGTACTTC.

The chain links TRBV6-5 to TRBJ2-2; TRBD1 aligns across 7 bases. CDR1 MNHEY and CDR2 SVGAGI come from the germline V gene. There are 15 residues in the CDR3. Trimming at V came to 6 bases and at J to 3 bases, leaving 7 bases not matched to a gene. The DNA for the CDR3 is TGTGCCAGCAGCTTACAGACAGGGCACACCGGGGAGCTGTTTTTT. Its translation: CASSLQTGHTGELFF.

This chain uses TRBV4-2 with TRBJ2-1; TRBD2 aligns across 11 bases. The junction had 8 bases not matched to a gene; V was cut back by 1 base and J by 12 bases. This CDR3 comprises 15 residues. Germline loops: CDR1 LGHNA, CDR2 YNFKEQ. The CDR3 bases are TGTGCCAGCAGCCAAGGGATTAGCGGGGGGGCCGCGCAGTTCTTC. Amino acids: CASSQGISGGAAQFF.

The V gene is TRBV6-6, the J gene TRBJ2-3, with D unresolved. The V end was cut by 11 bases, the J end by 6 bases, with 18 bases between. The CDR3 runs 13 residues. Per germline, CDR1 MNHNY and CDR2 SVGAGI (reference sequence). The CDR3 sequence is CAGSSTPKDTQYF. CDR3 in DNA: TGTGCCGGCTCTTCAACCCCCAAGGATACGCAGTATTTT.

This clone was observed a handful of times. V gene TRBV7-9 combines with J gene TRBJ1-2; a weak D match, TRBD1 (6 bases). CDR1 is SEHNR, CDR2 FQNEAQ, per germline (reference sequence). The germline V and J ends were trimmed by 6 bases and 1 base, with 18 bases remaining between them. The CDR3 spans 16 residues. The CDR3 nucleotides read TGTGCCAGCAGTTATACCGGGACACCAAATAACTATGGCTACACCTTC. It specifies CASSYTGTPNNYGYTF.

This chain links TRBV11-2 with TRBJ2-1; D is undetermined. CDR3 length: 14 amino acids. From germline, CDR1 is SGHAT and CDR2 FQNNGV. V was shortened by 3 bases and J by 0 bases, with 6 bases between the two germline ends. Here the CDR3 reads CASSLGLSYNEQFF. CDR3 coding DNA: TGTGCCAGCAGCTTGGGCCTCTCCTACAATGAGCAGTTCTTC.

The chain carries TRBV5-1 and TRBJ2-2; a weak D match, TRBD1 (5 bases). Trimming removed 1 base at V and 1 base at J, with 8 bases between. This CDR3 contains 15 residues. Germline assignment: CDR1 SGHRS and CDR2 YFSETQ. For the CDR3, the DNA is TGCGCCAGCAGCTTGAGCAGGGTGAACACCGGGGAGCTGTTTTTT. It encodes CASSLSRVNTGELFF.

The rearrangement uses TRBV27 and TRBJ2-3; D is uncertain. The germline V gene encodes CDR1 MNHEY and CDR2 SMNVEV (reference sequence). CDR3 length: 14 amino acids. V gave up 4 bases and J gave up 0 bases, with 8 bases separating them. The CDR3 DNA sequence: TGTGCCAGCAGTTCAGTAGCTAGCACAGATACGCAGTATTTT. Amino acid sequence: CASSSVASTDTQYF.

The rearrangement joins TRBV20-1 to TRBJ2-2, with a possible D match to TRBD2 (6 bases). V was shortened by 3 bases and J by 5 bases, with 10 bases between the two germline ends. The CDR3 consists of 13 residues. The germline gives CDR1 DFQATT, CDR2 SNEGSKA (reference sequence). CDR3 coding DNA: TGCAGTGCTAGTGTGGGGGGAACCGGGGAGCTGTTTTTT. Its protein product is CSASVGGTGELFF.

This clone was counted only a few times. V and J are TRBV6-2 or TRBV6-3 and TRBJ2-1; 9 bases are shared with TRBD2. Germline trimming cut 0 bases from V and 3 bases from J; bases unmatched to any gene: 6. Germline lookup yields CDR1 MNHEY and CDR2 SVGEGT. The CDR3 covers 17 residues. The CDR3 sequence: CASSYSPPSGVYNEQFF. CDR3 sequence (DNA): TGTGCCAGCAGTTACTCCCCCCCTAGCGGGGTCTACAATGAGCAGTTCTTC.